The 17 T cell receptor beta chains in this list originate from one sample, sequenced in a study of long-term antiretroviral therapy in people with HIV. Survey level was the resolution at which the v3.0 immunoSEQ assay ran. This table comes from immunoSEQ multiplex PCR, and its TCRdb copy is limited to in-frame clones, with some not included. In the table there are 26,000 or so clones, 87% of which are singletons. The source material was unsorted PBMCs, sampled 2 years after starting antiretroviral therapy. These TCRs come from a man in his forties or fifties with HIV.

V is TRBV5-4 and J is TRBJ2-7, with 8 positions matching TRBD1. This CDR3 has 16 amino acids. The ends lost 4 bases at V and 7 bases at J; junction bases unmatched: 16. CDR1 is SGHNT, CDR2 YYREEE, per germline (reference sequence). In DNA, the CDR3 is TGTGCCAGCAGCCCCGGACAGGGTGACGCGGTAGGGGAGCAGTACTTC. Protein sequence: CASSPGQGDAVGEQYF.

This chain connects TRBV2 to TRBJ2-5; TRBD2 agrees at 16 bases. V lost 8 bases to trimming and J lost 9 bases; unmatched junction nucleotides: 6. This CDR3 is built from 14 residues. From germline, CDR1 is SNHLY and CDR2 FYNNEI. Here the CDR3 reads CASVGTSGRAAQYF. As DNA, the CDR3 is TGTGCCAGCGTAGGGACTAGCGGGAGGGCGGCCCAGTACTTC.

There are a few counts of this clone. V is TRBV7-2 and J is TRBJ1-3, with no clear D. The CDR3 spans 12 residues. Germline V gives CDR1 SGHTA, CDR2 FQGNSA. With 2 bases removed from V and 4 bases from J, the gap between germline ends came to 3 bases. This CDR3 is CASSLNGNTIYF. CDR3 DNA: TGTGCCAGCAGCTTAAACGGAAACACCATATATTTT.

V gene TRBV10-3 combines with J gene TRBJ2-7; D gene uncertain. From germline, CDR1 is ENHRY and CDR2 SYGVKD. CDR3 size: 14 residues. The V and J ends lost 7 bases and 1 base respectively, with 14 bases between them. The DNA for the CDR3 is TGTGCCATCAAGGGAAATAGCTCTTCCTACGAGCAGTACTTC. Amino acids: CAIKGNSSSYEQYF.

V usage is TRBV19 and J usage is TRBJ2-6, with 9 positions matching TRBD1. Germline-derived CDR1 and CDR2 are LNHDA and SQIVND (reference sequence). V lost 3 bases, J lost 0 bases, and 6 bases stayed unmatched. The CDR3 loop spans 18 amino acids. This chain's CDR3 is CASSIGGQGSSGANVLTF. CDR3 nucleotide sequence: TGTGCCAGTAGTATTGGGGGACAGGGAAGCTCTGGGGCCAACGTCCTGACTTTC.

The chain is built from TRBV27 and TRBJ1-1; 8 bases fit TRBD1. There are 14 residues in the CDR3. Germline V gene data show CDR1 as MNHEY and CDR2 as SMNVEV (reference sequence). V was clipped by 4 bases and J by 4 bases; unmatched bases: 5. In DNA form, the CDR3 reads TGTGCCAGCAGTTCGGGGACAGGACCCACTGAAGCTTTCTTT. This translates into CASSSGTGPTEAFF.

The genes are TRBV2 and TRBJ1-5, with 8 bases identical to TRBD1. Germline V gene sequence: CDR1 SNHLY, CDR2 FYNNEI. The CDR3 spans 14 residues. V was clipped by 5 bases and J by 6 bases; unmatched bases: 6. The CDR3 nucleotides read TGTGCCAGCAGTCCCGACAGGGGCGGTCAGCCCCAGCATTTT. Its translation: CASSPDRGGQPQHF.

In DNA, the CDR3 is TGTGCTTCCTCCGGACTAGCGGAATACAATGAGCAGTTCTTC. Protein sequence: CASSGLAEYNEQFF. V and J are TRBV19 and TRBJ2-1; 10 nucleotides match TRBD2. The V gene's germline CDR1 is LNHDA and CDR2 SQIVND (reference sequence). This CDR3 comprises 14 residues.

The V and J genes are TRBV5-8 and TRBJ2-3; D may correspond to TRBD1 or TRBD2 (5 bases each). The V gene's germline CDR1 is SGHTS and CDR2 YDEGEE. V was pared by 1 base and J by 4 bases, with 13 bases between. CDR3 size: 15 residues. The CDR3 region is CASSLRGTYADTQYF. As DNA, the CDR3 is TGTGCCAGCAGCTTGAGAGGGACCTACGCAGATACGCAGTATTTT.

This rearrangement joins TRBV27 to TRBJ2-7; D may correspond to TRBD1 or TRBD2 (5 bases each). Germline CDR1 is MNHEY and CDR2 is SMNVEV (reference sequence). V was trimmed by 5 bases and J by 5 bases, leaving 16 bases between them. This CDR3 region has 14 residues. CDR3 sequence (DNA): TGTGCCAGCAGTCCCCGTGGGGACGTAAACGAGCAGTACTTC. Amino acid sequence: CASSPRGDVNEQYF.

The rearrangement joins TRBV4-1 to TRBJ2-7; D gene unclear. Trimming removed 0 bases from V and 0 bases from J, with 12 bases in between. The CDR3 has 16 amino acids. Germline V gene lookup returns CDR1 MGHRA and CDR2 YSYEKL. The CDR3 is CASSQEIDSRSYEQYF. CDR3 sequence (DNA): TGCGCCAGCAGCCAAGAGATTGACTCCCGCTCCTACGAGCAGTACTTC.

The chain links TRBV7-2 to TRBJ2-7, with D tentatively TRBD1 or TRBD2 (5 bases each). The germline CDR1 and CDR2 sequences are SGHTA and FQGNSA. V was cut by 8 bases and J by 2 bases, with 16 bases left in between. CDR3 length: 14 residues. CDR3 protein: CASREGQETYEQYF. In DNA form, the CDR3 reads TGTGCCAGCCGTGAGGGGCAGGAGACCTACGAGCAGTACTTC.

The chain couples TRBV7-2 to TRBJ2-3, with 10 positions matching TRBD2. CDR1 is SGHTA, CDR2 FQGNSA, per germline. The CDR3 is 19 amino acids. J gave up 0 bases and V 5 bases, and 14 bases lay outside the gene matches. CDR3 in amino acids: CASSPKREGLMTSTDTQYF. The CDR3 coding sequence is TGTGCCAGCAGCCCCAAGCGGGAGGGATTAATGACTAGCACAGATACGCAGTATTTT.

The chain employs TRBV5-5 and TRBJ1-5, with D maybe TRBD1 (5 bases). Germline values: CDR1 SGHKS, CDR2 YYEKEE (reference sequence). The CDR3 is made up of 15 amino acids. V gave up 0 bases and J gave up 4 bases, with 11 bases separating them. CDR3: CASSLVPGSNQPQHF. For the CDR3, the DNA is TGTGCCAGCAGCTTGGTCCCAGGGAGTAATCAGCCCCAGCATTTT.

The chain employs TRBV18 and TRBJ1-1; no clear D gene. This CDR3 comprises 13 residues. The germline V and J ends were trimmed by 2 bases and 1 base, with 5 bases remaining between them. Germline V CDR1 and CDR2: KGHSH, LQKENI. This CDR3 is CASSPTENTEAFF. As DNA, the CDR3 is TGTGCCAGCTCACCAACAGAGAACACTGAAGCTTTCTTT. Variable domain in full (rest from reference TRBV18 and TRBJ1-1): NAGVMQNPRHLVRRRGQEARLRCSPMKGHSHVYWYRQLPEEGLKFMVYLQKENIIDESGMPKERFSAEFPKEGPSILRIQQVVRGDSAAYFCASSPTENTEAFFGQGTRLTVV.

The chain has TRBV6-6 and TRBJ2-1; 7 bases are shared with TRBD2. The junction had 5 bases not matched to a gene; V was cut back by 2 bases and J by 10 bases. Germline V CDR1 and CDR2: MNHNY, SVGAGI (reference sequence). The CDR3 has 13 amino acids. The CDR3 region has the DNA TGTGCCAGCAGTTACGGTGTGCGGGGGGAGCAGTTCTTC. As protein: CASSYGVRGEQFF.

The J gene is TRBJ2-7, the V gene TRBV7-2; 7 bases match TRBD2. Unmatched junction bases numbered 5, after V lost 1 base and J lost 2 bases. The CDR3 is made up of 15 amino acids. Germline CDR1 reads SGHTA; CDR2 reads FQGNSA. The CDR3 is CASSLGLAVTYEQYF. CDR3 bases: TGTGCCAGCAGCTTAGGGCTAGCGGTTACCTACGAGCAGTACTTC.